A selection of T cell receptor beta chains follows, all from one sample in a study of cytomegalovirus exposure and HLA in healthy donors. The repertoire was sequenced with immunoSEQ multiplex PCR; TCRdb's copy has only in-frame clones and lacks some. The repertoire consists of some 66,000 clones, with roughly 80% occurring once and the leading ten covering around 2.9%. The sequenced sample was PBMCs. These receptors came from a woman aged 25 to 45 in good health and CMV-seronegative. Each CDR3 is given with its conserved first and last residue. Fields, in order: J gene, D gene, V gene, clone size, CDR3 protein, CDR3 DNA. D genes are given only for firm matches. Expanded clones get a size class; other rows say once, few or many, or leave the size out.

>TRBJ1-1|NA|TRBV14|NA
CASSLSEGRGFYEAFF
TGTGCCAGCAGCCTAAGCGAAGGCAGGGGATTTTATGAAGCTTTCTTT
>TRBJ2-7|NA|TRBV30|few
CAWSPTVPNEQYF
TGTGCCTGGAGCCCGACAGTCCCTAACGAGCAGTACTTC
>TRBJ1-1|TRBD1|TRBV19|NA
CASSSKQGANTEAFF
TGTGCCAGTAGTAGCAAACAGGGGGCAAACACTGAGGCTTTCTTT
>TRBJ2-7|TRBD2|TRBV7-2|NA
CASSLDGGADEQYF
TGTGCCAGCAGCTTAGACGGGGGGGCCGACGAGCAGTACTTC
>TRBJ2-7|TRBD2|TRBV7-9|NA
CASSLAGGNNEQYF
TGTGCCAGCAGCTTAGCGGGGGGGAACAACGAGCAGTACTTC
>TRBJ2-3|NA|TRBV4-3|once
CASSQDRGFNTQYF
TGCGCCAGCAGCCAAGATAGGGGGTTTAATACGCAGTATTTT
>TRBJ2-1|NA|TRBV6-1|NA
CASSEILSNEQFF
TGTGCCAGCAGTGAAATACTCTCTAATGAGCAGTTCTTC
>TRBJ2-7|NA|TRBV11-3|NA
CASSLDNLGGVKQYF
TGTGCCAGCAGCTTAGATAATCTTGGCGGAGTCAAGCAGTACTTC
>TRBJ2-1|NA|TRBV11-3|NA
CASSSGEYNEQFF
TGTGCCAGCAGCTCCGGGGAGTACAATGAGCAGTTCTTC
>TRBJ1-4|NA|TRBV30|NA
CAWSGAGLKAMGEKLFF
TGTGCCTGGAGCGGCGCGGGTTTAAAGGCAATGGGGGAAAAACTGTTTTTT
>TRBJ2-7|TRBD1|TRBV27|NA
CASSSGKKGAYEQYF
TGTGCCAGCAGTTCCGGGAAGAAGGGGGCGTACGAGCAGTACTTC
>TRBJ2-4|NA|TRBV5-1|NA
CASSVRVNDIQYF
TGCGCCAGCAGCGTACGGGTGAACGACATTCAGTACTTC
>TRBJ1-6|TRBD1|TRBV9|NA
CASSVGSGQGQSLHF
TGTGCCAGCAGCGTAGGGTCCGGACAGGGGCAATCCCTCCACTTT
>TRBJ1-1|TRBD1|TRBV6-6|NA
CASSTDRGRDTEAFF
TGTGCCAGCAGTACCGACAGGGGGCGAGACACTGAAGCTTTCTTT
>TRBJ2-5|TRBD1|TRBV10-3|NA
CAISSDRAGMGTQYF
TGTGCCATCAGTTCGGACAGGGCGGGGATGGGGACCCAGTACTTC
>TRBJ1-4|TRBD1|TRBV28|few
CASSLAQGAVYEKLFF
TGTGCCAGCAGTTTAGCACAGGGGGCGGTATATGAAAAACTGTTTTTT
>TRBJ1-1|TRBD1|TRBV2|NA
CASRGRGPATEAFF
TGTGCCAGCAGAGGCAGGGGGCCGGCCACTGAAGCTTTTTTT
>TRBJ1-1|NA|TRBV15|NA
CATTGVRNTEAFF
TGTGCCACAACGGGGGTCAGGAACACTGAAGCTTTCTTT
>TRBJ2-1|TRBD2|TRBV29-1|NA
CSGWLAGNNEQFF
TGCAGCGGGTGGCTAGCGGGGAACAATGAGCAGTTCTTC
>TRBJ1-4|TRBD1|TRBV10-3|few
CAIRAGTGNEKLFF
TGTGCCATCAGAGCCGGGACAGGGAATGAAAAACTGTTTTTT
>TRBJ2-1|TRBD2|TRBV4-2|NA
CASSQTWVLAGAQSSYNEQFF
TGTGCCAGCAGCCAGACTTGGGTTCTAGCGGGGGCCCAATCATCCTACAATGAGCAGTTCTTC
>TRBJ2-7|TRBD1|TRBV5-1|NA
CASSLNLGQGMFYEQYF
TGCGCCAGCAGCTTAAATTTGGGACAGGGGATGTTCTACGAGCAGTACTTC
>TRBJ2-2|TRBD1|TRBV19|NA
CASSSRQGVPTGELFF
TGTGCCAGTAGTAGTCGACAGGGGGTCCCCACCGGGGAGCTGTTTTTT
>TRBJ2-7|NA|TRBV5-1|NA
CASSIRDLTYEQYF
TGCGCCAGCAGCATCAGGGATTTGACCTACGAGCAGTACTTC
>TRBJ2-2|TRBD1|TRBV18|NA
CASSPLGGARTGELFF
TGTGCCAGCTCACCCTTAGGGGGCGCGCGGACCGGGGAGCTGTTTTTT
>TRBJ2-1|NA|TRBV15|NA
CATSRGGMGVAYNEQFF
TGTGCCACCAGCAGAGGTGGAATGGGAGTTGCCTACAATGAGCAGTTCTTC
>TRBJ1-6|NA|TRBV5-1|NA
CASSLTGAQSPLHF
TGCGCCAGCAGCCTGACAGGAGCCCAATCACCCCTCCACTTT
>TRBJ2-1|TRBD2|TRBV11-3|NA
CASSLVYRGGAGYNEQFF
TGTGCCAGCAGCTTAGTTTACCGCGGGGGGGCGGGATACAATGAGCAGTTCTTC
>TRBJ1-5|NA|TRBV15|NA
CATSRGVWQPQHF
TGTGCCACCAGCAGAGGCGTTTGGCAGCCCCAGCATTTT
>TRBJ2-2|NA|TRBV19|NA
CASKGGGLNTGELFF
TGTGCCAGTAAAGGAGGGGGCCTTAACACCGGGGAGCTGTTTTTT
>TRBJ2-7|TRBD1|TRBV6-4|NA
CASSDSGTGGDEQYF
TGTGCCAGCAGTGACTCGGGGACAGGGGGCGACGAGCAGTACTTC
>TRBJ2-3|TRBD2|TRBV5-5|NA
CASSLGGGPSTDTQYF
TGTGCCAGCAGCTTGGGCGGGGGGCCCAGCACAGATACGCAGTATTTT
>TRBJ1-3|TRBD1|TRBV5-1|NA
CASSRTPSRGTDSGNTIYF
TGCGCCAGCAGCCGCACCCCTTCCAGGGGGACCGACTCTGGAAACACCATATATTTT
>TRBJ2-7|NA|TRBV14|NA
CASRPRGPSSYEQYF
TGTGCCAGCAGACCCAGGGGACCGAGCTCCTACGAGCAGTACTTC
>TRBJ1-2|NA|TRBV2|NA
CASSDSYGYTF
TGTGCCAGCAGTGATAGTTATGGCTACACCTTC
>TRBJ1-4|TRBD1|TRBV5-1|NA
CASSLSSGTGGTNEKLFF
TGCGCCAGCAGCTTGTCGTCCGGGACAGGGGGCACTAATGAAAAACTGTTTTTT
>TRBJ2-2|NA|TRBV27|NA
CASSIVAWTGELFF
TGTGCCAGCAGTATAGTAGCATGGACCGGGGAGCTGTTTTTT
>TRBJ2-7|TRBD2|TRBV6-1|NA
CASSWTSGGTYEQYF
TGTGCCAGCAGTTGGACTAGCGGGGGGACCTACGAGCAGTACTTC
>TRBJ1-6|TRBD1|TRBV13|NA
CASSSKDRGYNSPLHF
TGTGCCAGCAGCTCAAAGGACAGGGGGTATAATTCACCCCTCCACTTT
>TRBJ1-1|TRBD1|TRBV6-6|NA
CASRDAGTGGGTEAFF
TGTGCCAGCAGGGACGCCGGGACAGGGGGCGGCACTGAAGCTTTCTTT